What follows are 23 T cell receptor beta chains derived from one specimen sequenced in a study of T cell responses to AZD1222 COVID-19 vaccine. Clones were sequenced by immunoSEQ multiplex PCR, and TCRdb holds only the in-frame ones, with some missing. The sample carries 130,000 to 150,000 clones, more than 75% recorded once. The material was peripheral blood, obtained on day 0 of AZD1222 vaccination. The receptors here all came from an adult in good health.

This chain joins TRBV6-5 and TRBJ2-2; D not certain. This CDR3 region has 14 residues. The V gene lost 2 bases and the J gene lost 1 base, with 5 bases spanning the gap. From germline, CDR1 is MNHEY and CDR2 SVGAGI. CDR3 sequence reads: CASSYDLNTGELFF. The CDR3 DNA reads TGTGCCAGCAGTTACGATCTGAACACCGGGGAGCTGTTTTTT.

The rearrangement links TRBV27 to TRBJ1-6; D may be TRBD1 (6 bases). There are 14 residues in the CDR3. V was pared by 1 base and J by 10 bases, with 11 bases between. The V gene's germline CDR1 is MNHEY and CDR2 SMNVEV (reference sequence). Here the CDR3 reads CASSLYTGSSPLHF. The DNA for the CDR3 is TGTGCCAGCAGTTTATACACAGGGAGCTCACCCCTCCACTTT.

This chain joins TRBV5-1 and TRBJ1-6; D possibly corresponds to TRBD1 (6 bases). The V end lost 5 bases, the J end lost 0 bases, and 18 bases lay between the germline ends. This CDR3 comprises 18 residues. The germline V gene has CDR1 SGHRS and CDR2 YFSETQ. CDR3: CASRDSLFQSSYNSPLHF. DNA of the CDR3: TGCGCCAGCAGGGACAGCCTATTCCAAAGCTCCTATAATTCACCCCTCCACTTT. The entire variable domain, with the rest obtained from reference TRBV5-1 and TRBJ1-6, is as follows: KAGVTQTPRYLIKTRGQQVTLSCSPISGHRSVSWYQQTPGQGLQFLFEYFSETQRNKGNFPGRFSGRQFSNSRSEMNVSTLELGDSALYLCASRDSLFQSSYNSPLHFGNGTRLTVT.

This sequence joins TRBV6-5 and TRBJ1-6, with D perhaps TRBD1 (6 bases). The germline CDR1 and CDR2 sequences are MNHEY and SVGAGI. Trimming stripped 2 bases from V and 13 bases from J, with 12 bases between. This CDR3 is built from 13 residues. CDR3 loop: CASSYRQAVPLHF. CDR3 DNA sequence: TGTGCCAGCAGTTACCGACAGGCAGTTCCCCTCCACTTT.

The chain carries TRBV4-1 and TRBJ2-2; 7 positions match TRBD1. Looked up from germline, CDR1 is MGHRA and CDR2 is YSYEKL. The CDR3 contains 15 residues. J lost 6 bases, V lost 0 bases, and 4 bases had no gene match. The CDR3 DNA sequence: TGCGCCAGCAGCCAAGAACAACAGGGGTCCGGGGAGCTGTTTTTT. Its protein is CASSQEQQGSGELFF.

This chain connects TRBV19 to TRBJ2-7; perhaps D is TRBD1 or TRBD2 (5 bases each). Germline V gene sequence: CDR1 LNHDA, CDR2 SQIVND (reference sequence). The CDR3 spans 14 residues. V lost 5 bases to trimming and J lost 3 bases, with 14 bases between them. The chain's CDR3 is CASSPGTRYYEQYF. The CDR3 nucleotides are TGTGCCAGTAGTCCAGGGACCCGCTACTACGAGCAGTACTTC.

The rearrangement links TRBV5-6 to TRBJ1-1; the D is unclear. The germline V and J ends were trimmed by 2 bases and 0 bases, with 11 bases remaining between them. This CDR3 is 15 amino acids long. Germline CDR1 reads SGHDT; CDR2 reads YYEEEE. The DNA for the CDR3 is TGTGCCAGCAGCTTAGGTTCGGGGATGAACACTGAAGCTTTCTTT. It specifies CASSLGSGMNTEAFF.

The chain is built from TRBV5-6 and TRBJ1-5, with D perhaps matching TRBD1 (5 bases). V was cut by 3 bases and J by 6 bases, with 19 bases left in between. Germline V gene lookup returns CDR1 SGHDT and CDR2 YYEEEE. This CDR3 region has 16 residues. The CDR3 DNA follows: TGTGCCAGCAGCTCGATATCCGCGGGAGGGGTTCAGCCCCAGCATTTT. Encoded protein: CASSSISAGGVQPQHF. The whole variable domain, filled in from reference TRBV5-6 and TRBJ1-5, reads DAGVTQSPTHLIKTRGQQVTLRCSPKSGHDTVSWYQQALGQGPQFIFQYYEEEERQRGNFPDRFSGHQFPNYSSELNVNALLLGDSALYLCASSSISAGGVQPQHFGDGTRLSIL.

The rearrangement joins TRBV28 to TRBJ1-5, with 7 positions matching TRBD1. Germline assignment: CDR1 MDHEN and CDR2 SYDVKM. The length of the CDR3 is 17 residues. V lost 4 bases to trimming and J lost 0 bases; unmatched junction nucleotides: 9. As DNA, the CDR3 is TGTGCCAGCAGTTCCCCGTCAGGGGGAATTAGCAATCAGCCCCAGCATTTT. Protein sequence: CASSSPSGGISNQPQHF.

The rearrangement uses TRBV19 and TRBJ2-1, with 7 nucleotides matching TRBD1. Germline V gives CDR1 LNHDA, CDR2 SQIVND (reference sequence). This CDR3 spans 16 amino acids. With 5 bases clipped from V and 2 bases from J, the junction kept 9 bases outside the gene matches. The CDR3 DNA is TGTGCCAGTAGTCTCTTCGGGACAGATACCTACAATGAGCAGTTCTTC. This codes for CASSLFGTDTYNEQFF.

J is TRBJ1-4 and V is TRBV5-1, with 7 bases lining up with TRBD1. J gave up 8 bases and V 0 bases, and 7 bases lay outside the gene matches. CDR1 SGHRS and CDR2 YFSETQ come from the germline V gene. The CDR3 runs 15 residues. The chain's CDR3 is CASSLAPPGQEKLFF. For the CDR3, the DNA is TGCGCCAGCAGCTTGGCCCCTCCGGGACAGGAAAAACTGTTTTTT.

V is TRBV24-1 and J is TRBJ2-1; TRBD2 is a possible D gene (6 bases). CDR1 KGHDR and CDR2 SFDVKD come from the germline V gene. V lost 3 bases and J lost 12, with 23 bases in between. The length of the CDR3 is 16 residues. CDR3 sequence: CATSDPLVGLTGGQFF. DNA for the CDR3: TGTGCCACCAGTGATCCGCTGGTGGGACTCACCGGGGGGCAGTTCTTC.

The sample holds one count of this clone. The V and J genes are TRBV7-9 and TRBJ2-5, with D tentatively TRBD2 (6 bases). From germline, CDR1 is SEHNR and CDR2 FQNEAQ (reference sequence). The CDR3 loop spans 16 amino acids. Between the trimmed V and J ends, which lost 5 bases and 2 bases, there was a span of 18 bases. The DNA for the CDR3 is TGTGCCAGCAGCCGAGGTACCGCCGGAGGGCAAGAGACCCAGTACTTC. Its translation is CASSRGTAGGQETQYF. Using reference TRBV7-9 and TRBJ2-5 for the parts outside the CDR3, the full variable domain is DTGVSQNPRHKITKRGQNVTFRCDPISEHNRLYWYRQTLGQGPEFLTYFQNEAQLEKSRLLSDRFSAERPKGSFSTLEIQRTEQGDSAMYLCASSRGTAGGQETQYFGPGTRLLVL.

The chain couples TRBV5-1 to TRBJ2-1; 10 bases agree with TRBD2. Germline V lookup: CDR1 SGHRS, CDR2 YFSETQ. CDR3 length equals 17 residues. With V trimmed by 0 bases and J by 6 bases, 9 bases remained unmatched. The CDR3, as DNA: TGCGCCAGCAGCTTGGCCCCGCTAGCGGGAGTCTCCAATGAGCAGTTCTTC. This codes for CASSLAPLAGVSNEQFF.

Concerning this clone itself: One junction end does not reproduce the germline sequence, and a read error may be involved. The chain couples TRBV7-9 to TRBJ2-1, with 7 bases aligning to TRBD2. The CDR3 runs to 14 residues. From germline, CDR1 is SEHNR and CDR2 FQNEAQ (reference sequence). CDR3 residues: CASRLAGSYNEQFF. CDR3 DNA: TGTGCCAGCAGGTTAGCGGGCTCCTACAATGAGCAGTTCTTC.

V and J are TRBV11-3 and TRBJ2-7; 7 nucleotides align to TRBD1. This CDR3 region has 19 residues. The germline V gene encodes CDR1 SGHNT and CDR2 YENEEA. V lost 5 bases and J lost 2; bases outside the gene matches: 21. The CDR3 coding sequence is TGTGCCAGCAGCCCCGCGGCCTACAGGGGAGCCCAAATCACCTACGAGCAGTACTTC. Translation: CASSPAAYRGAQITYEQYF.

CDR3 amino acids: CASRPSGSTEIKQYF. CDR3 nucleotide sequence: TGTGCCAGCAGGCCTAGCGGAAGCACGGAGATAAAGCAGTATTTT. The chain employs TRBV6-5 and TRBJ2-3, with 7 positions matching TRBD2. This CDR3 region has 15 residues. Germline V gene data show CDR1 as MNHEY and CDR2 as SVGAGI. Trimming at V came to 6 bases and at J to 11 bases, leaving 17 bases not matched to a gene.

The chain is built from TRBV27 and TRBJ2-7, with 8 bases that match TRBD2. This CDR3 has 14 amino acids. CDR1 is MNHEY and CDR2 is SMNVEV in the germline V gene (reference sequence). V lost 6 bases, J lost 2 bases, and 6 bases stayed unmatched. CDR3 residues: CASSISGSPYEQYF. The DNA for the CDR3 is TGTGCCAGCAGCATCAGCGGGAGTCCCTACGAGCAGTACTTC.

Here the CDR3 DNA reads TGTGCCAGTAGTAGGTCCGGGACCTACGTAGACAATGAGCAGTTCTTC. Its translation is CASSRSGTYVDNEQFF. The V gene is TRBV19, the J gene TRBJ2-1; tentatively, D is TRBD1 or TRBD2 (5 bases each). Germline V CDR1 and CDR2: LNHDA, SQIVND (reference sequence). The V end was cut by 4 bases, the J end by 5 bases, with 18 bases between. This CDR3 region has 16 residues. The variable domain in full, with the rest retrieved from reference TRBV19 and TRBJ2-1, is DGGITQSPKYLFRKEGQNVTLSCEQNLNHDAMYWYRQDPGQGLRLIYYSQIVNDFQKGDIAEGYSVSREKKESFPLTVTSAQKNPTAFYLCASSRSGTYVDNEQFFGPGTRLTVL.

CDR3 coding DNA: TGCGCCAGCAGCCCCTCGACAGGGGTCAATCAGCCCCAGCATTTT. This gives the protein CASSPSTGVNQPQHF. The V and J genes are TRBV4-1 and TRBJ1-5, with 8 nucleotides matching TRBD1. The CDR3 is 15 residues long. Germline V CDR1 and CDR2: MGHRA, YSYEKL. V dropped 4 bases and J dropped 3; count of bases not matched to a gene: 5.

In DNA form, the CDR3 reads TGTGCCAGCAGTGTTGGGACAGACCCAACAGATACGCAGTATTTT. Protein product: CASSVGTDPTDTQYF. This rearrangement joins TRBV6-4 to TRBJ2-3, with 7 bases identical to TRBD1. The CDR3 totals 15 residues. Germline CDR1 MRHNA, CDR2 SNTAGT. Trimming removed 4 bases from V and 3 bases from J; junction bases left unmatched: 7.

The J gene is TRBJ2-1, the V gene TRBV11-1; D is unclear. Germline lookup yields CDR1 SGHAT and CDR2 FQDESV (reference sequence). CDR3 length: 14 amino acids. V was pared by 5 bases and J by 6 bases, with 14 bases between. CDR3 in amino acids: CASSPSGPVNEQFF. The CDR3 DNA is TGTGCCAGCAGCCCCTCGGGTCCAGTCAATGAGCAGTTCTTC.

The V and J genes are TRBV6-5 and TRBJ1-4; a possible D gene is TRBD1 (5 bases). The CDR3 covers 15 residues. V was pared by 6 bases and J by 7 bases, with 18 bases between. The germline V gene has CDR1 MNHEY and CDR2 SVGAGI. Here the CDR3 reads CASRTRQRGSEKLFF. The CDR3 bases are TGTGCCAGCAGGACACGGCAGAGGGGAAGTGAAAAACTGTTTTTT.